This T cell receptor beta chain was captured by sequencing in a study of cytomegalovirus exposure and HLA in healthy donors (dated 2017 in TCRdb). For the study in its entirety: According to an earlier analysis of 550 to 700 of the donors, about 170 million T cells yielded some 110 million unique TCR beta sequences and more than 250 Gb of sequence data. An earlier analysis of 587 of the donors used high-throughput TCR beta sequencing to judge whether each TCR beta V gene segment behaved as functional or pseudogenic. The study profiled the T cell repertoires of under 700 subjects by immunosequencing and related them to cytomegalovirus serostatus. In a later genetic analysis, genome-wide SNP genotypes for about 65% of the 666 donors were used, and that subset was treated as a discovery cohort. Because of strong linkage in the cohort, 4 to 6 DR-DQ haplotypes were treated as single units for association and clustering. The aim of the study was to test whether cataloging public T cell receptors could identify signatures of past pathogen exposure. Donor age, sex, ethnicity and CMV serostatus were compiled together with the repertoire data. Class I and class II HLA loci were covered by the typing at four-digit resolution. Around 320 gigabases of sequencing data and around 87 million unique TCR sequences were included in an early release covering around 600 HLA-typed donors. Of the 300 to 500 genotyped donors, over 80% were placed in the genetic ancestry cluster associated with self-reported Caucasian donors. On average, 235,054 unique TCR beta nucleotide sequences were sequenced per donor among more than 350 genotyped donors of the cohort, with 15% to 20% of those sequences being non-productive. In the later analysis, no new phenotypic data were used to find candidate immune exposures; instead, reliance was placed on TCR beta sequences and their occurrence across donors. To predict cytomegalovirus infection status, the study brought together high-throughput TCR immunosequencing, statistical association of individual TCRs with disease status, and machine learning. Along with the roughly 700-subject first cohort, a separate validation cohort of around 110 different subjects was used. Every repertoire in the discovery cohort had been generated on one and the same sequencing platform. Typing coverage differed by locus: A, B, C, DRB1 and DQB1 were typed in roughly 629-630 donors, DQA1 in 522, DPA1 in over 600, and DPB1 in 472. To study patterns of TCR occurrence, a later analysis re-analyzed previously published TCR beta repertoires from 650 to 750 donors and added high-resolution HLA genotyping. Broader findings and caveats from the paper: In a later analysis, HLA-associated TCR beta chains were found to be more clonally expanded and to have lower generation probabilities than equally common non-associated chains. In a later analysis, around 17,000 TCR beta sequences were associated with specific HLA alleles at a false discovery rate of 0.05. A few of the identified cytomegalovirus-associated TCR beta chains were confirmed in vitro to be specific for cytomegalovirus antigens. In an earlier analysis of 587 of the donors, most TCR beta V segments appeared in productive rearrangements about 87% or about 30% of the time, broadly matching IMGT annotations. A later genetic analysis reported fewer N-insertions in productive TCRs among donors in an Asian-associated ancestry cluster than the roughly 650-donor mean. The earlier analysis of 587 of the donors excluded seventeen rarely observed V segments, including chromosome 9 orphons, because counts were too low. A further reported finding was that TCR beta sequences accurately predicted the HLA-A and HLA-B alleles for most subjects in the first cohort. In a later genetic analysis, a missense DCLRE1C variant was associated with V-gene and J-gene trimming of TCR beta chains, and the association was replicated in an independent cohort. In this cohort, only TCR beta chains were sequenced, and detectable features were limited by the absence of alpha or paired-chain data. According to a later analysis, most CMV-associated TCR beta chains appeared to be HLA-restricted, and the HLA associations seemed to be driven largely by CMV exposure. Roughly uniform sequencing depth across donors was assumed in presence/absence analyses, although this assumption may not hold. According to a later analysis, TCR association rates differed among HLA loci, with DRB1 alleles showing the most associated TCRs and HLA-C alleles showing the fewest. The study gave a list of about 150 TCR beta chains associated with cytomegalovirus. According to a later analysis, parvovirus B19, influenza, CMV and Epstein-Barr virus appeared linked to several top co-occurrence clusters. Because HLA typing was unavailable for some donors at each locus, only the typed subset was used in association tests. Most TCR sequences were observed very rarely across donors, whereas some public TCRs were present in many individuals. The authors suggested that the approach could potentially be extended to other disease states and immunological phenotypes. The 87-base-pair reads could not distinguish some IMGT-functional V segments, including TRBV6-2 and TRBV6-3, so those segments were excluded. Strong co-occurrence of HLA alleles, especially DR and DQ, made assigning TCR associations to individual alleles difficult. A cluster of highly shared sequence variants was judged likely to represent a technical artifact of the sequencing pipeline. Linkage disequilibrium might explain the correlated functional status among segregating V segments, but an unknown experimental factor could not be excluded. CMV serostatus was the only immune exposure information available for the cohort. In both the original and validation cohorts, the classifier was reported to diagnose cytomegalovirus status with high specificity and sensitivity.

In total, approximately 610 healthy bone marrow donors made up the cohort. All cohort members were sampled while nominally healthy, although unrecorded immune exposures were likely present. The donor was CMV seronegative and was included in the group of about 350 seronegative cohort members. Each donor provided a peripheral blood sample, and peripheral blood mononuclear cells were used for TCR beta sequencing. Genomic DNA extraction from the blood cell samples was performed with the Qiagen DNeasy Blood Extraction Kit. Receptors were amplified or captured by the immunoSEQ multiplex PCR assay. A mixture of 60 forward primers for TCR Vbeta segments and 13 reverse primers for TCR Jbeta segments was used in the multiplex PCR. The CDR3 region of rearranged TCR beta genes was amplified from genomic DNA by a multiplex PCR assay. The amplified TCR beta libraries were sequenced on the Illumina HiSeq System as 87-base-pair reads. In the original analysis: A later analysis tallied tens of millions of unique TCR beta chains across the 666 repertoires, and around 10 million of those chains were shared by two or more donors. Raw reads were error-corrected and collapsed into unique sequences with a nearest-neighbor algorithm that merged closely related sequences to remove PCR and sequencing errors. CDR3 sequences were aligned to IMGT reference sequences to assign V, D and J gene segments. For a sequence to be retained, a match of at least six nucleotides was required to both a V gene segment and a J gene segment. Rearrangements were called productive when the CDR3 lacked stop codons and stayed in frame with V and J; all others were non-productive. Following IMGT convention, CDR3 was defined as the stretch from the second conserved V-encoded cysteine to the conserved J-encoded phenylalanine. In an earlier analysis of approximately 500 of the donors, sequences lacking an unambiguous match to a single V gene segment were excluded. In an earlier analysis of approximately 560 of the donors, a V segment was called functional when productive rearrangements were above 56.7%, and segregating when the standard deviation between donors exceeded 5%. To diagnose cytomegalovirus status from the catalog of TCR beta chain sequences, a statistical classification framework was built. In a later analysis, TCR nucleotide sequences were compared against IMGT/GENE-DB human TR gene sequences so that V and J genes could be assigned. Using the TCRdist pipeline, a later analysis assigned CDR3 sequences along with most-parsimonious VDJ recombination scenarios. A later analysis defined each TCR beta chain by its CDR3 amino acid sequence plus V-gene family, and excluded reads lacking a unique V-gene family. In a later analysis, nearly 600 highly shared, low-generation-probability nucleotide sequences were removed to address suspected cross-contamination and a sequencing artifact. In a later analysis, a clonal expansion index was calculated for each public chain from normalized within-repertoire ranks of inferred template counts. A later analysis computed generation probabilities with a VDJ recombination model fitted to out-of-frame rearrangements, and checked the results against IGoR. Hypergeometric tests were used in a later analysis to score TCR-TCR, TCR-HLA and TCR-CMV co-occurrence, with a repertoire-size bias correction applied to the TCR pairs. False discovery rates were estimated in a later analysis by permuting HLA or CMV assignments 20 times. In a later analysis, co-occurring TCRs were grouped using DBSCAN, and TCRdist sequence similarity was added for clustering within HLA-allele-positive subsets. For co-occurrence clustering, repertoires with fewer than 30,000 or more than 120,000 public chains were excluded, along with four or five repertoires with anomalous nucleotide sharing. TCRdb stores this immuneACCESS table with in-frame sequences only. Part of the clones is absent; in the studies checked, under half of the shortfall reflects unresolved V genes, and no reason is known for the rest. The DNA was the basis for D and trimming; V, J and clone size are from that table. The sample table records about 140,000 clones; around 66% of these occur just once. The ten largest clones take up 6.5% of the sample.

This clone was picked up a small number of times. The antigen it recognizes is unknown. Per-nucleotide qualities are absent, and no much larger clonotype sits a single base away. At the junction V is shortened by 0 bases and J by 7 bases, with 16 bases in between. The germline V gene (reference sequence) sets CDR1 to MNHEY and CDR2 to SMNVEV. Counted from cysteine to phenylalanine, this CDR3 has 16 amino acids. Just CDR3 DNA is preserved here, 48 bases in frame from base 1. The sequencing input was PBMCs. The origin of this receptor is a woman between 55 and 75 years old in good health and CMV-seronegative. The chain is assembled from TRBV27 and TRBJ1-5, with a weak D call of TRBD1 (5 bases match). This receptor carries the CDR3 CASSLSGMGRQQPQHF. The nucleotides read TGTGCCAGCAGTTTATCCGGAATGGGGCGGCAGCAGCCCCAGCATTTT.